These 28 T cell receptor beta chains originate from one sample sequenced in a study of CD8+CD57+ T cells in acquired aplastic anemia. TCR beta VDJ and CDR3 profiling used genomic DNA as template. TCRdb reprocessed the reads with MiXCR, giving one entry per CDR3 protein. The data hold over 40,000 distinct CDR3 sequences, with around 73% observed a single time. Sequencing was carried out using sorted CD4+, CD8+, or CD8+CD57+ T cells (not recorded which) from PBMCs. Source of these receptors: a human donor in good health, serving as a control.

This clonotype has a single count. CDR3 in DNA: TGTGCCAGTAGTAATGGACAGAACACTGAAGCTTTCTTT. The encoded protein is CASSNGQNTEAFF. The chain couples TRBV19 to TRBJ1-1; D possibly corresponds to TRBD1 (5 bases). V was cut by 4 bases and J by 1 base, with 7 bases left in between. This CDR3 is 13 amino acids long. Germline values: CDR1 LNHDA, CDR2 SQIVND (reference sequence).

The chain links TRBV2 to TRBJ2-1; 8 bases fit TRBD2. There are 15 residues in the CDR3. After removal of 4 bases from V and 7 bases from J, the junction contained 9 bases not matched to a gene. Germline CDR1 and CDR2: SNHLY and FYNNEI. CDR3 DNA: TGTGCCAGCAGTGGGGTAGCGGGACGTGGTAATGAGCAGTTCTTC. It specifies CASSGVAGRGNEQFF. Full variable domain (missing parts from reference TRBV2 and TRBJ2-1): EPEVTQTPSHQVTQMGQEVILRCVPISNHLYFYWYRQILGQKVEFLVSFYNNEISEKSEIFDDQFSVERPDGSNFTLKIRSTKLEDSAMYFCASSGVAGRGNEQFFGPGTRLTVL.

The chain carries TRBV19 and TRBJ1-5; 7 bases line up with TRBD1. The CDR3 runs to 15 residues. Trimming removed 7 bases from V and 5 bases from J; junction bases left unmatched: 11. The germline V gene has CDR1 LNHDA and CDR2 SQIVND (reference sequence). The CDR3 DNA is TGTGCCAGTACTCGACAGGGAAAAAAGGATCAGCCCCAGCATTTT. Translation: CASTRQGKKDQPQHF. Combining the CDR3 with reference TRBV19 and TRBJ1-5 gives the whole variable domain DGGITQSPKYLFRKEGQNVTLSCEQNLNHDAMYWYRQDPGQGLRLIYYSQIVNDFQKGDIAEGYSVSREKKESFPLTVTSAQKNPTAFYLCASTRQGKKDQPQHFGDGTRLSIL.

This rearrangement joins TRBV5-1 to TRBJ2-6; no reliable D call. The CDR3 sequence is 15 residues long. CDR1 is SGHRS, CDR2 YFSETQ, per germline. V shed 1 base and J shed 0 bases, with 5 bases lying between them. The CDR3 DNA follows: TGCGCCAGCAGCTTGATCGGCTCTGGGGCCAACGTCCTGACTTTC. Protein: CASSLIGSGANVLTF.

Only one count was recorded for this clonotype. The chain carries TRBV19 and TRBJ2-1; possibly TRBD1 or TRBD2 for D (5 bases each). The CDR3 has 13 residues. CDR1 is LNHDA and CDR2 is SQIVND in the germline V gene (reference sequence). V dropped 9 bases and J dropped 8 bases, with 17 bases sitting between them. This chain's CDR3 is CASSSGTGDEQFF. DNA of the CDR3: TGTGCCAGCAGCTCCGGGACGGGCGATGAGCAGTTCTTC.

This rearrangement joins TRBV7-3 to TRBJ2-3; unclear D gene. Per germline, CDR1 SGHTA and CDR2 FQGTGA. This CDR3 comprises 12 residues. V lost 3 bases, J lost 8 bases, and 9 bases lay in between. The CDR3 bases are TGTGCCAGCAGCTTCGCGATGGGTACGCAGTATTTT. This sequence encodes CASSFAMGTQYF. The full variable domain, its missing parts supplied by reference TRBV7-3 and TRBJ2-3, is GAGVSQTPSNKVTEKGKYVELRCDPISGHTALYWYRQSLGQGPEFLIYFQGTGAADDSGLPNDRFFAVRPEGSVSTLKIQRTERGDSAVYLCASSFAMGTQYFGPGTRLTVL.

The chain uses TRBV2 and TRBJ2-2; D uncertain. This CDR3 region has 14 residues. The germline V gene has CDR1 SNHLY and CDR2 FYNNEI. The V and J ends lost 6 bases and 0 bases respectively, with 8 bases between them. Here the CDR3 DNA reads TGTGCCAGCAGGGTTACCGCGAACACCGGGGAGCTGTTTTTT. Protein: CASRVTANTGELFF.

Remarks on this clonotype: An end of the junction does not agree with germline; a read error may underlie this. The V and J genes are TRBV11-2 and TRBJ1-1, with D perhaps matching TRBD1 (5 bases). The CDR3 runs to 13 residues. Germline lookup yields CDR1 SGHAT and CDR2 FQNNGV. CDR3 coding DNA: TGTGCCTGCAGCCTCGACAGGAACACTGAAGCTTTCTTT. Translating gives CACSLDRNTEAFF.

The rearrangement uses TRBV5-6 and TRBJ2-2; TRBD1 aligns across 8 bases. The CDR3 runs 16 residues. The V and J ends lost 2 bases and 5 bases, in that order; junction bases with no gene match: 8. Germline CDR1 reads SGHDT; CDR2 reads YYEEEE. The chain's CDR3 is CASSLTGQGTTGELFF. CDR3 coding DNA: TGTGCCAGCAGCTTAACTGGACAGGGCACAACCGGGGAGCTGTTTTTT.

The chain's CDR3 is CATRGGTGANVLTF. Written as DNA, the CDR3 is TGTGCCACCAGGGGGGGAACTGGGGCCAACGTCCTGACTTTC. The rearrangement joins TRBV15 to TRBJ2-6; D may be TRBD2 (6 bases). Germline loops: CDR1 LNHNV, CDR2 YYDKDF (reference sequence). This CDR3 is built from 14 residues. Trimming took 6 bases from V and 2 from J, leaving 8 bases between them.

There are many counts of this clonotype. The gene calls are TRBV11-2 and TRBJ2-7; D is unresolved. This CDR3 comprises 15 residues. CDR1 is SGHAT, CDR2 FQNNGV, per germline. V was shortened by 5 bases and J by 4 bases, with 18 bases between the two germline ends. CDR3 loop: CASSPWKDGTYEQYF. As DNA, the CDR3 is TGTGCCAGCAGCCCGTGGAAGGACGGTACTTACGAGCAGTACTTC.

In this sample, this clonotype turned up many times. CDR3 DNA: TGTGCCAGCAGCCTGGGGGGGCGGGGCTCCTTAGATACGCAGTATTTT. The encoded protein is CASSLGGRGSLDTQYF. The chain uses TRBV5-4 and TRBJ2-3, with D possibly TRBD2 on 7 matching bases. This CDR3 is built from 16 residues. The V and J ends lost 4 bases and 5 bases respectively, with 20 bases between them. Germline assignment: CDR1 SGHNT and CDR2 YYREEE (reference sequence).

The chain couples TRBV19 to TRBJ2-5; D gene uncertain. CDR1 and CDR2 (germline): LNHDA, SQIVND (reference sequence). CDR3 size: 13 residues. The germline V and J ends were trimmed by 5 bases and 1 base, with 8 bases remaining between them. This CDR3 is CASSSTRQETQYF. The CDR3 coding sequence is TGTGCCAGTAGTTCGACACGCCAAGAGACCCAGTACTTC. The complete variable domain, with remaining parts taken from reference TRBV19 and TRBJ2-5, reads DGGITQSPKYLFRKEGQNVTLSCEQNLNHDAMYWYRQDPGQGLRLIYYSQIVNDFQKGDIAEGYSVSREKKESFPLTVTSAQKNPTAFYLCASSSTRQETQYFGPGTRLLVL.

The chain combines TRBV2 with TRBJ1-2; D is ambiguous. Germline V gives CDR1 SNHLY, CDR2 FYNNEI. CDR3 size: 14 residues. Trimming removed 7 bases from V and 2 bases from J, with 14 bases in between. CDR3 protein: CASNMIRGNYGYTF. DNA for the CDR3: TGTGCCAGCAACATGATCCGGGGAAACTATGGCTACACCTTC.

The DNA for the CDR3 is TGTGCCAGCAGTGAACCAGGGCAGTCCGATGGCTACACCTTC. Protein product: CASSEPGQSDGYTF. The chain couples TRBV25-1 to TRBJ1-2; perhaps TRBD1 as D (5 bases). The germline gives CDR1 MGHDK, CDR2 SYGVNS. The CDR3 has 14 residues. V dropped 2 bases and J dropped 6 bases, with 13 bases sitting between them.

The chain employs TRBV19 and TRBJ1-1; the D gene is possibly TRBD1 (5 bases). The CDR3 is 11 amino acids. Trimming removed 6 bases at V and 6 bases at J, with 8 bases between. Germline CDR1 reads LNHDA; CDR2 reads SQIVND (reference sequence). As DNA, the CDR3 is TGTGCCAGTAGCCGACAGCCTGAAGCTTTCTTT. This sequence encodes CASSRQPEAFF.

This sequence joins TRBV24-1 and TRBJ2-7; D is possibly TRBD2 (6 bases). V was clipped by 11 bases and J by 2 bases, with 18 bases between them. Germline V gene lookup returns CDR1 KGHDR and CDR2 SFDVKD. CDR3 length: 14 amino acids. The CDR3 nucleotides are TGTGCCAGCAGCTTAGGAGGCGGGACCTACGAGCAGTACTTC. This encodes CASSLGGGTYEQYF.

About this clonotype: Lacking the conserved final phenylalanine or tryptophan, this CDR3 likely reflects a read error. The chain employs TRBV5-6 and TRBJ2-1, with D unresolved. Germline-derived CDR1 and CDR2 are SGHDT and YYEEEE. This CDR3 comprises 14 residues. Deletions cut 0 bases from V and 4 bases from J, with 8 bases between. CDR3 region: CASSLGSSYNEQFS. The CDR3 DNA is TGTGCCAGCAGCTTGGGTAGCAGTTACAATGAGCAGTTCTCC.

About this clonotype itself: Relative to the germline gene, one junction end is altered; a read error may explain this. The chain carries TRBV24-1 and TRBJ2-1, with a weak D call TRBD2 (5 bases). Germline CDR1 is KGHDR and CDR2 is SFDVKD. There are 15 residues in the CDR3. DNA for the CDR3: TGTGCCACCAGTGACCCCCCGGGGTCCTACAGTGAGCAGTTCTTC. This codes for CATSDPPGSYSEQFF.

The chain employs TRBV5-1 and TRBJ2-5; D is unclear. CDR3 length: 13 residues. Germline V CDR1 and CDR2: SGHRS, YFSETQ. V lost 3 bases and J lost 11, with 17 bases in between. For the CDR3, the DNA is TGCGCCAGCAGCTCGGGCAGCGCCTACGAACAGTACTTC. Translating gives CASSSGSAYEQYF.

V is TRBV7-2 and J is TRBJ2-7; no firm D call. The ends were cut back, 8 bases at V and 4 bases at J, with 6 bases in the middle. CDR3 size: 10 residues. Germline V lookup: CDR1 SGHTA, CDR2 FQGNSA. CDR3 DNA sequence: TGTGCCAGCGGCATATACGAGCAGTACTTC. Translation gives CASGIYEQYF.

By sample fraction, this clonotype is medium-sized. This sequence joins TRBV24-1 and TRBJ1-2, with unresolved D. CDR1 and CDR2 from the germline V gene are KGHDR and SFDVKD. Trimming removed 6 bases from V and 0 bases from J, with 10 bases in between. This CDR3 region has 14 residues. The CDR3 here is CATSLASTNYGYTF. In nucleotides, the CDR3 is TGTGCCACCAGTCTAGCGAGTACTAACTATGGCTACACCTTC.

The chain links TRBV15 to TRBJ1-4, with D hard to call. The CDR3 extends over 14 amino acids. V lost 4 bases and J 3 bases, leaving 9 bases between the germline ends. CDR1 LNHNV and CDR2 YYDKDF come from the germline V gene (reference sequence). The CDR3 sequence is CATSTREANEKLFF. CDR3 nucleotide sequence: TGTGCCACCAGCACGAGGGAGGCTAATGAAAAACTGTTTTTT. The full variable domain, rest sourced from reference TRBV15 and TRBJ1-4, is DAMVIQNPRYQVTQFGKPVTLSCSQTLNHNVMYWYQQKSSQAPKLLFHYYDKDFNNEADTPDNFQSRRPNTSFCFLDIRSPGLGDTAMYLCATSTREANEKLFFGSGTQLSVL.

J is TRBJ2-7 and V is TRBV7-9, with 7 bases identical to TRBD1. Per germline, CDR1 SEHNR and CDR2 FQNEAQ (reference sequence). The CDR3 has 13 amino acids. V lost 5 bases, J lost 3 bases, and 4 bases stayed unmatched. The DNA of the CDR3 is TGTGCCAGCAGCCCCCGACAGGGCTACGAGCAGTACTTC. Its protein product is CASSPRQGYEQYF.

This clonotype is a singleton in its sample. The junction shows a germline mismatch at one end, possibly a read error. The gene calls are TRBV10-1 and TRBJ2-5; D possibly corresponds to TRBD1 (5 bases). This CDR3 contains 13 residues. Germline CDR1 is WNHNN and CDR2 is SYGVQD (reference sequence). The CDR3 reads CASSRTLQETQYF. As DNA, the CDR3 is TGTGCCAGCAGTAGGACACTTCAAGAGACCCAGTACTTC.

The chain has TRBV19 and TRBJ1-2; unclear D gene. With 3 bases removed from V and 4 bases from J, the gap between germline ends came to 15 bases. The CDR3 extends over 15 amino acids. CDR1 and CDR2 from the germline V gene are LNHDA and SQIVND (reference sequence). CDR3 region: CASSILPSTPYGYTF. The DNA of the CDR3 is TGTGCCAGTAGTATTCTTCCCAGTACACCCTATGGCTACACCTTC. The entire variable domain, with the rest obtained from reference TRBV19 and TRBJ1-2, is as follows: DGGITQSPKYLFRKEGQNVTLSCEQNLNHDAMYWYRQDPGQGLRLIYYSQIVNDFQKGDIAEGYSVSREKKESFPLTVTSAQKNPTAFYLCASSILPSTPYGYTFGSGTRLTVV.

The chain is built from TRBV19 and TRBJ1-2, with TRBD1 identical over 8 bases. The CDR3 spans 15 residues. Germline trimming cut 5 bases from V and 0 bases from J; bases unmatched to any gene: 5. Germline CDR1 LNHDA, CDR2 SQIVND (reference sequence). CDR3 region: CASSDRGAPNYGYTF. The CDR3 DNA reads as TGTGCCAGTAGTGACAGGGGCGCGCCTAACTATGGCTACACCTTC.

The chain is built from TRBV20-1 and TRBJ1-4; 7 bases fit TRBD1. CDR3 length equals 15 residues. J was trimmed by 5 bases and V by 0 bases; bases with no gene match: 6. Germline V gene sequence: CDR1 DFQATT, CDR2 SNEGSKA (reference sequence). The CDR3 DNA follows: TGCAGTGCTAGAGATCTGGGACAGCCAAATGAAAAACTGTTTTTT. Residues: CSARDLGQPNEKLFF.